This TCR beta chain was captured by sequencing in a study of immune characterization of retroperitoneal liposarcoma. Each CDR3 protein gets one entry after TCRdb re-called the PCR reads with MiXCR. The repertoire holds some 10,000 distinct CDR3 sequences, over 25% seen once, with 9.3% in the top ten. V was clipped by 9 bases and J by 6 bases; unmatched bases: 6. The germline CDR1 and CDR2 sequences are KGHDR and SFDVKD. The CDR3 has 14 residues. The receptor comes from a female donor with retroperitoneal liposarcoma. The chain carries TRBV24-1 and TRBJ2-1; 11 positions agree with TRBD2. Sequencing used tumor tissue. CDR3: CATAIAGGRNEQFF. The CDR3, as DNA: TGTGCCACCGCCATAGCGGGAGGGCGCAATGAGCAGTTCTTC.